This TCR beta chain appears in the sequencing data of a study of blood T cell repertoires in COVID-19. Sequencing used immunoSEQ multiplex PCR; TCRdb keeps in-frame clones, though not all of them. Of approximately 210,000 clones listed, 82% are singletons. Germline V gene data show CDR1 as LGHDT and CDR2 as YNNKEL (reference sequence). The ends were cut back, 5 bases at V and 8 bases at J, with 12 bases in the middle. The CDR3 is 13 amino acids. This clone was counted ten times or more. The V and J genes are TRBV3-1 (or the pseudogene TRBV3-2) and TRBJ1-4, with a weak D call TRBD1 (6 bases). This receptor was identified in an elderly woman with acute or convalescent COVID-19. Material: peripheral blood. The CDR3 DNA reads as TGTGCCAGCAGCTATGACAGGAGAGAAAAACTGTTTTTT. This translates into CASSYDRREKLFF.